This T cell receptor beta chain appears in the sequencing data of a study of human T cells and chemical hapten exposure. Trimming at V came to 6 bases and at J to 0 bases, leaving 5 bases not matched to a gene. This CDR3 comprises 15 residues. The V gene's germline CDR1 is SGHTA and CDR2 FQGNSA. TCRdb reprocessed the RACE reads via MiXCR and lists one record per CDR3 protein. The data show hundreds of thousands of distinct CDR3 sequences, over 6% seen once. At least ten counts were recorded for this clonotype. Indicated time point: patch test 2, 6 weeks after DPC sensitization. Specified treatment: therapeutic diphenylcyclopropenone sensitization with weekly scalp DPC.

This sequence originates from a woman between 18 and 30 years old with alopecia areata. Some clones in this sample may be carry-over from other donors' samples. The specimen comprised whole blood, sampled in connection with sensitization to the hapten diphenylcyclopropenone (DPC). The rearrangement uses TRBV7-2 and TRBJ1-5; 7 bases agree with TRBD1. The CDR3 bases are TGTGCCAGCAGACCAGACAGGGATAGCAATCAGCCCCAGCATTTT. It specifies CASRPDRDSNQPQHF.